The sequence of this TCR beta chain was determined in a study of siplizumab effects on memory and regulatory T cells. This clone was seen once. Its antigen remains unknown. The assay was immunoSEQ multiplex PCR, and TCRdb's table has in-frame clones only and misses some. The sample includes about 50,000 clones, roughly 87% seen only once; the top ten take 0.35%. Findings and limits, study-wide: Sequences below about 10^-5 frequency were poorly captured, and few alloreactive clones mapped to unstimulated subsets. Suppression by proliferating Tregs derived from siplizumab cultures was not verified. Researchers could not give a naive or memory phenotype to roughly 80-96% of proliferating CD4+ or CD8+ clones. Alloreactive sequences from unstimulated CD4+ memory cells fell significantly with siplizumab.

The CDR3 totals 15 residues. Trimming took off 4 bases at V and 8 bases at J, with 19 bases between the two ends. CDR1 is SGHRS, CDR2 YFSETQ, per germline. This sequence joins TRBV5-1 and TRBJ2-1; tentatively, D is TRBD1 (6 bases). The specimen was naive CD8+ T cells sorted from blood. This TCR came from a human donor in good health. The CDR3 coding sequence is TGCGCCAGCAGCACCGCCTTTAACAGGGTCGATGAGCAGTTCTTC. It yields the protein CASSTAFNRVDEQFF.